The 32 T cell receptor beta chains presented below share a single source sample, sequenced in a study of early T cells in non-severe SARS-CoV-2 infection. TCRdb independently ran MiXCR on the 5' RACE reads; one entry per CDR3 protein. This table holds tens of thousands of distinct CDR3 sequences, 14% found once. Sample: whole blood. The origin of the receptors is an adult who was a healthcare worker with PCR-confirmed SARS-CoV-2 infection or an uninfected control (not recorded which).

V and J are TRBV20-1 and TRBJ2-5; D is ambiguous. Trimming removed 3 bases at V and 4 bases at J, with 12 bases between. Germline V gene sequence: CDR1 DFQATT, CDR2 SNEGSKA (reference sequence). This CDR3 has 13 residues. In DNA form, the CDR3 reads TGCAGTGCTAGGATGTCTAACCGAGAGACCCAGTACTTC. Its protein is CSARMSNRETQYF.

In this sample, this clonotype turned up many times. This rearrangement joins TRBV12-3 or TRBV12-4 to TRBJ2-5; no reliable D call. V was cut by 5 bases and J by 5 bases, with 9 bases left in between. The CDR3 is made up of 12 amino acids. The CDR3 DNA reads as TGTGCCAGCAGTCGGACCGAGGAGACCCAGTACTTC. It translates to CASSRTEETQYF.

This chain joins TRBV2 and TRBJ2-3; D is possibly TRBD2 (7 bases). The length of the CDR3 is 12 residues. Trimming took 8 bases from V and 6 from J, leaving 12 bases between them. CDR1 and CDR2 from the germline V gene are SNHLY and FYNNEI. The CDR3: CASGGAGDTQYF. For the CDR3, the DNA is TGTGCCAGCGGGGGGGCAGGCGATACGCAGTATTTT.

This clonotype was recorded many times. J is TRBJ1-1 and V is TRBV7-9; D gene unclear. From germline, CDR1 is SEHNR and CDR2 FQNEAQ (reference sequence). The V gene lost 4 bases and the J gene lost 7 bases, with 10 bases spanning the gap. The CDR3 covers 12 residues. The CDR3 protein is CASSSNAREAFF. CDR3 bases: TGTGCCAGCAGCTCAAACGCTCGTGAAGCTTTCTTT.

Only a few counts were recorded for this clonotype. The chain couples TRBV27 to TRBJ2-1; D gene uncertain. CDR1 is MNHEY, CDR2 SMNVEV, per germline (reference sequence). V lost 2 bases, J lost 7 bases, and 12 bases lay in between. The CDR3 extends over 14 amino acids. CDR3 DNA: TGTGCCAGCAGTTTAACACCCAACAGAAATGAGCAGTTCTTC. Translation gives CASSLTPNRNEQFF.

V is TRBV4-1 and J is TRBJ2-5; 9 nucleotides agree with TRBD1. V shed 1 base, J shed 4 bases, and the junction held 4 bases outside the gene matches. Germline CDR1 is MGHRA and CDR2 is YSYEKL. The CDR3 has 15 residues. As DNA, the CDR3 is TGCGCCAGCAGCCAAGTAGGGACAGGGAGAGAGACCCAGTACTTC. Translated: CASSQVGTGRETQYF.

The J gene is TRBJ2-2, the V gene TRBV12-3 or TRBV12-4, with D unresolved. The CDR3 covers 13 residues. V lost 3 bases and J 7 bases, leaving 9 bases between the germline ends. The CDR3 DNA is TGTGCCAGCAGTTTCGGTAGCCGCGGGGAGCTGTTTTTT. The encoded protein is CASSFGSRGELFF.

This clonotype has a handful of counts. This sequence joins TRBV20-1 and TRBJ2-4; 7 bases line up with TRBD1. V lost 7 bases to trimming and J lost 0 bases; unmatched junction nucleotides: 6. Germline lookup yields CDR1 DFQATT and CDR2 SNEGSKA (reference sequence). The CDR3 consists of 14 residues. CDR3 in DNA: TGCAGTGTCTCGGACAGGAGAGCCAAAAACATTCAGTACTTC. This encodes CSVSDRRAKNIQYF.

This clonotype was observed a handful of times. The chain employs TRBV7-2 and TRBJ1-5, with 7 bases identical to TRBD1. Germline CDR1 and CDR2: SGHTA and FQGNSA. The CDR3 covers 15 residues. Losses at the gene ends were 5 bases for V and 1 base for J; bases not matched to a gene: 5. The chain's CDR3 is CASSVDRVSNQPQHF. The CDR3 nucleotides are TGTGCCAGCAGCGTCGACAGGGTGAGCAATCAGCCCCAGCATTTT. The whole variable domain, remainder taken from reference TRBV7-2 and TRBJ1-5, is GAGVSQSPSNKVTEKGKDVELRCDPISGHTALYWYRQSLGQGLEFLIYFQGNSAPDKSGLPSDRFSAERTGGSVSTLTIQRTQQEDSAVYLCASSVDRVSNQPQHFGDGTRLSIL.

Only a few counts were recorded for this clonotype. The chain recombines TRBV7-8 with TRBJ2-7; D is unresolved. Trimming took off 4 bases at V and 6 bases at J, with 7 bases between the two ends. Germline values: CDR1 SGHVS, CDR2 FQNEAQ. This CDR3 comprises 11 residues. CDR3 bases: TGTGCCAGCAGCTCCGATTCCGAGCAGTACTTC. Translating it yields CASSSDSEQYF.

V is TRBV20-1 and J is TRBJ2-3; D is unclear. The V end lost 2 bases, the J end lost 0 bases, and 9 bases lay between the germline ends. CDR1 is DFQATT, CDR2 SNEGSKA, per germline (reference sequence). This CDR3 contains 14 residues. The CDR3: CSARYSTSTDTQYF. CDR3 DNA: TGCAGTGCTAGATACTCTACTAGCACAGATACGCAGTATTTT.

The V call is TRBV3-1, the J call TRBJ1-2; 11 positions match TRBD1. Germline V CDR1 and CDR2: LGHDT, YNNKEL (reference sequence). J was trimmed by 7 bases and V by 3 bases; bases with no gene match: 4. The CDR3 covers 14 residues. The CDR3 sequence: CASSHGQGAGGYTF. The DNA for the CDR3 is TGTGCCAGCAGCCACGGACAGGGGGCTGGTGGCTACACCTTC. The full variable domain, completed using reference TRBV3-1 and TRBJ1-2, is DTAVSQTPKYLVTQMGNDKSIKCEQNLGHDTMYWYKQDSKKFLKIMFSYNNKELIINETVPNRFSPKSPDKAHLNLHINSLELGDSAVYFCASSHGQGAGGYTFGSGTRLTVV.

This clonotype appeared many times. V gene TRBV23-1 combines with J gene TRBJ2-2, with D perhaps given as TRBD1 or TRBD2 (5 bases each). TRBV23-1 is an open reading frame, and its role is uncertain. The ends were cut back, 2 bases at V and 3 bases at J, with 19 bases in the middle. This CDR3 contains 18 residues. CDR3 sequence: CASSQTLGARNHTGELFF. In nucleotides, the CDR3 is TGCGCCAGCAGTCAAACTCTCGGGGCCCGAAATCACACCGGGGAGCTGTTTTTT.

This clonotype has more than one count but fewer than ten. This chain links TRBV7-6 with TRBJ1-1; 8 bases line up with TRBD1. The CDR3 extends over 15 amino acids. CDR1 and CDR2 (germline): SGHVS, FNYEAQ. Trimming cost V 5 bases and J 0 bases; bases outside gene matches: 5. The CDR3 DNA is TGTGCCAGCAGCGGACAGGGACGATTGAACACTGAAGCTTTCTTT. Amino acid sequence: CASSGQGRLNTEAFF.

This clonotype was found many times. CDR3 nucleotide sequence: TGTGCCAGCAGCTTAGCGGGGGAGATGAACACTGAAGCTTTCTTT. It translates to CASSLAGEMNTEAFF. The chain is built from TRBV11-3 and TRBJ1-1, with D tentatively TRBD1 (5 bases). CDR1 SGHNT and CDR2 YENEEA come from the germline V gene. V was pared by 1 base and J by 0 bases, with 9 bases between. The CDR3 extends over 15 amino acids.

This chain joins TRBV12-3 or TRBV12-4 and TRBJ1-2; the D gene is possibly TRBD1 (5 bases). Trimming left V 2 bases short and J 4 bases short, with 17 bases between. There are 16 residues in the CDR3. The CDR3 sequence: CASSLRGGPSGYGYTF. For the CDR3, the DNA is TGTGCCAGCAGTTTAAGGGGTGGGCCATCCGGCTATGGCTACACCTTC.

This chain uses TRBV6-6 with TRBJ1-1, with 10 bases that match TRBD1. Trimming cost V 0 bases and J 3 bases; bases outside gene matches: 1. Germline CDR1 and CDR2: MNHNY and SVGAGI (reference sequence). CDR3 length: 15 residues. CDR3 in amino acids: CASSYSGQGDTEAFF. In DNA form, the CDR3 reads TGTGCCAGCAGTTACTCCGGACAGGGGGACACTGAAGCTTTCTTT.

The V gene is TRBV29-1, the J gene TRBJ1-2; no reliable D call. Trimming left V 6 bases short and J 5 bases short, with 13 bases between. CDR1 and CDR2 from the germline V gene are SQVTM and ANQGSEA. The CDR3 is 12 amino acids. The DNA of the CDR3 is TGCAGCGTACATCCGAGTGATTATGGCTACACCTTC. Its translation: CSVHPSDYGYTF.

This clonotype has more than one count but fewer than ten. This chain joins TRBV10-3 and TRBJ1-5; D might be TRBD1 (6 bases). The CDR3 is 13 residues long. CDR1 and CDR2 (germline): ENHRY, SYGVKD. With 8 bases removed from V and 4 bases from J, the gap between germline ends came to 12 bases. The CDR3 is CAIAYRENQPQHF. CDR3 nucleotides: TGTGCCATCGCATACAGGGAAAATCAGCCCCAGCATTTT.

This clonotype occurred many times. The chain is built from TRBV7-9 and TRBJ1-4; 8 bases are a match to TRBD1. Germline CDR1 and CDR2: SEHNR and FQNEAQ (reference sequence). The CDR3 is made up of 15 amino acids. V was pared by 5 bases and J by 3 bases, with 5 bases of the junction left unmatched. The CDR3 bases are TGTGCCAGCAGCCGGGGACAGGCGCCTAATGAAAAACTGTTTTTT. It specifies CASSRGQAPNEKLFF.

This clonotype was seen more than once but under ten times. This sequence joins TRBV6-2 or TRBV6-3 and TRBJ2-3; D possibly matches TRBD1 or TRBD2 (5 bases each). Germline-derived CDR1 and CDR2 are MNHEY and SVGEGT. Trimming removed 7 bases at V and 5 bases at J, with 16 bases between. The CDR3 runs 14 residues. CDR3 sequence: CASISREFGDTQYF. CDR3 bases: TGTGCCAGCATCTCCAGGGAGTTTGGAGATACGCAGTATTTT.

This clonotype was picked up a small number of times. The V and J genes are TRBV30 and TRBJ2-2, with a weak D call TRBD1 (5 bases). The V end was cut by 1 base, the J end by 6 bases, with 12 bases between. Germline CDR1 and CDR2: GTSNPN and SVGIG (reference sequence). The CDR3 contains 14 residues. CDR3: CAWSAAGWAGELFF. CDR3 nucleotide sequence: TGTGCCTGGAGTGCTGCAGGGTGGGCCGGGGAGCTGTTTTTT.

The sample holds a few counts of this clonotype. The CDR3 DNA reads TGCAGTGCTCCCTCAGGGAGCTCCTATAATTCACCCCTCCACTTT. It yields the protein CSAPSGSSYNSPLHF. V usage is TRBV20-1 and J usage is TRBJ1-6, with a possible D match to TRBD1 (5 bases). V gave up 5 bases and J gave up 0 bases, with 11 bases separating them. Germline-derived CDR1 and CDR2 are DFQATT and SNEGSKA (reference sequence). The CDR3 length is 15 residues.

The chain joins TRBV25-1 to TRBJ2-5; no firm D call. Trimming removed 3 bases at V and 1 base at J, with 12 bases between. Germline V gene data show CDR1 as MGHDK and CDR2 as SYGVNS. This CDR3 contains 15 residues. DNA for the CDR3: TGTGCCAGCAGTGATCGAGGAACCCTCCAAGAGACCCAGTACTTC. Its translation: CASSDRGTLQETQYF.

The rearrangement uses TRBV28 and TRBJ1-2; the D gene is possibly TRBD1 (6 bases). Germline loops: CDR1 MDHEN, CDR2 SYDVKM. Trimming removed 2 bases from V and 3 bases from J, with 10 bases in between. The CDR3 runs 14 residues. The CDR3 here is CASSLTGPYYGYTF. The CDR3, as DNA: TGTGCCAGCAGTTTAACAGGGCCGTACTATGGCTACACCTTC.

This chain connects TRBV7-3 to TRBJ2-5, with D possibly being TRBD1 (6 bases). V was cut by 5 bases and J by 2 bases, with 15 bases left in between. The CDR3 has 15 amino acids. Germline loops: CDR1 SGHTA, CDR2 FQGTGA. In nucleotides, the CDR3 is TGTGCCAGCAGCCCACAGGGACAACCGCAAGAGACCCAGTACTTC. This gives the protein CASSPQGQPQETQYF.

The V gene is TRBV5-6, the J gene TRBJ2-1, with 8 positions matching TRBD2. Germline V lookup: CDR1 SGHDT, CDR2 YYEEEE. With 4 bases clipped from V and 4 bases from J, the junction kept 10 bases outside the gene matches. CDR3 length: 16 amino acids. Written as DNA, the CDR3 is TGTGCCAGCAGCCCGATGGGCGGGGGGCTGTACAATGAGCAGTTCTTC. Translated: CASSPMGGGLYNEQFF.

This chain joins TRBV20-1 and TRBJ2-3; possible D gene TRBD1, 5 bases. V was cut by 6 bases and J by 2 bases, with 18 bases left in between. CDR1 DFQATT and CDR2 SNEGSKA come from the germline V gene (reference sequence). The CDR3 totals 15 residues. The CDR3 sequence: CSALAVRGHTDTQYF. DNA of the CDR3: TGCAGTGCCCTTGCAGTTAGGGGTCACACAGATACGCAGTATTTT.

This clonotype was found a few times. The chain couples TRBV6-6 to TRBJ2-1; D perhaps matches TRBD2 (5 bases). Deletions cut 4 bases from V and 9 bases from J, with 19 bases between. Germline values: CDR1 MNHNY, CDR2 SVGAGI (reference sequence). This CDR3 spans 15 amino acids. This chain's CDR3 is CASSLGETLAGEQFF. CDR3 coding DNA: TGTGCCAGCAGTTTGGGAGAAACTCTCGCGGGTGAGCAGTTCTTC.

This clonotype was seen many times. The rearrangement links TRBV21-1 to TRBJ1-1; TRBD1, the D gene given by the table, was not confirmed from the DNA. TRBV21-1 is given as a pseudogene. The CDR3 length is 15 residues. The CDR3 DNA is TGTGCCAGCAGCTTTTCCGGGACAGCCAACACTGAAGCTTTCTTT. The encoded protein is CASSFSGTANTEAFF.

This clonotype was seen at least ten times. V gene TRBV4-2 combines with J gene TRBJ1-5; the match to TRBD1 covers 7 bases. This CDR3 region has 18 residues. Losses at the gene ends were 5 bases for V and 1 base for J; bases not matched to a gene: 14. CDR1 and CDR2 (germline): LGHNA, YNFKEQ. The DNA of the CDR3 is TGTGCCAGCAGCACATTTTTGACAGGGCCTGGGAGCAATCAGCCCCAGCATTTT. It encodes CASSTFLTGPGSNQPQHF.

This clonotype was seen only a few times. The V call is TRBV6-1, the J call TRBJ1-4; D gene uncertain. The CDR3 loop spans 12 amino acids. Germline values: CDR1 MNHNS, CDR2 SASEGT. Trimming stripped 6 bases from V and 7 bases from J, with 9 bases between. Here the CDR3 DNA reads TGTGCCAGCAGATGGGGAATTGAAAAACTGTTTTTT. Protein sequence: CASRWGIEKLFF.